These T cell receptor beta chains were read from a single sample in a study of control samples from healthy donors and cancer patients. TCRdb's table, derived via immunoSEQ multiplex PCR, lists solely in-frame clones and lacks some. The sample carries 100,000 to 150,000 clones, around 92% recorded once. The sample taken for sequencing was PBMCs. The source of these receptors is a man aged 80 or over with head and neck cancer. Each CDR3 is given with its conserved first and last residue. A D gene is named only where the DNA matches it firmly. Rows give clone size only sometimes, using once, few, many, or a class for an expanded clone.

TRBV30,NA,14,NA,TRBJ1-1,CAWSVIGFDTEAFF,TGTGCCTGGAGTGTAATAGGGTTTGACACTGAAGCTTTCTTT
TRBV7-2,NA,13,NA,TRBJ1-4,CASTWSSGEKLFF,TGTGCCAGCACATGGTCCTCCGGCGAAAAACTGTTTTTT
TRBV7-2,NA,13,NA,TRBJ1-4,CASSPGSWEKLFF,TGTGCCAGCAGCCCAGGGAGTTGGGAAAAACTGTTTTTT
TRBV2,NA,14,NA,TRBJ2-1,CASSTVEGHNEQFF,TGTGCCAGCAGTACAGTAGAAGGCCACAATGAGCAGTTCTTC
TRBV4-3,NA,17,NA,TRBJ2-2,CASSGTPVARGVGELFF,TGCGCCAGCAGCGGGACTCCTGTAGCGAGAGGGGTCGGGGAGCTGTTTTTT
TRBV6-4,TRBD1,17,NA,TRBJ1-6,CASSDILRDRGSGPLHF,TGTGCCAGCAGTGATATCCTCCGGGACAGGGGGTCTGGGCCCCTCCACTTT
TRBV27,NA,13,NA,TRBJ1-2,CASSLRAEGGYTF,TGTGCCAGCAGTTTAAGGGCGGAGGGTGGCTACACCTTC
TRBV5-1,NA,14,NA,TRBJ2-2,CASNPIANTGELFF,TGCGCCAGCAACCCAATCGCGAACACCGGGGAGCTGTTTTTT
TRBV7-8,TRBD2,16,NA,TRBJ2-4,CASSPPSGGAKNIQYF,TGTGCCAGCAGCCCCCCTAGCGGGGGGGCCAAAAACATTCAGTACTTC
TRBV3-1/TRBV3-2,NA,15,NA,TRBJ1-4,CASSQRGDGNEKLFF,TGTGCCAGCAGCCAAAGGGGGGACGGTAATGAAAAACTGTTTTTT
TRBV10-1,NA,12,NA,TRBJ1-1,CASSRDALEAFF,TGCGCCAGCAGTCGGGACGCCTTGGAGGCTTTCTTT
TRBV7-8,NA,14,NA,TRBJ2-7,CASSLVQGPHEQYF,TGTGCCAGCAGCTTAGTACAGGGTCCCCACGAGCAGTACTTC
TRBV18,NA,13,NA,TRBJ1-1,CASSPGFRTEAFF,TGTGCCAGCTCACCAGGATTTCGCACTGAAGCTTTCTTT
TRBV5-5,TRBD1,13,NA,TRBJ1-2,CASLPGQGYGYTF,TGTGCCAGCCTCCCCGGACAGGGCTATGGCTACACCTTC
TRBV7-2,NA,13,NA,TRBJ2-7,CASSSRPSYEQYF,TGTGCCAGCAGCTCCCGCCCATCCTACGAGCAGTACTTC
TRBV5-1,TRBD2,16,NA,TRBJ2-2,CASSLSGGADTGELFF,TGCGCCAGCAGCTTGAGCGGGGGGGCTGACACCGGGGAGCTGTTTTTT
TRBV30,NA,12,NA,TRBJ1-2,CAWSVQALGYTF,TGTGCCTGGAGTGTTCAGGCTTTAGGCTACACCTTC
TRBV5-6,NA,11,NA,TRBJ2-1,CASSLGREQFF,TGTGCCAGCAGCTTAGGGCGGGAGCAGTTCTTC
TRBV9,NA,14,NA,TRBJ1-1,CASSVVQGNTEAFF,TGTGCCAGCAGCGTAGTACAGGGAAACACTGAAGCTTTCTTT
TRBV10-3,TRBD2,14,NA,TRBJ2-5,CAIGLAGASETQYF,TGTGCCATTGGACTAGCGGGGGCCTCAGAGACCCAGTACTTC
TRBV6-6,NA,13,few,TRBJ2-3,CASSWDSTDTQYF,TGTGCCAGCAGTTGGGACAGCACAGATACGCAGTATTTT
TRBV19,TRBD1,19,once,TRBJ1-5,CASSPRTGRRVYSNQPQHF,TGTGCCAGTAGTCCAAGGACAGGGAGGAGGGTATATAGCAATCAGCCCCAGCATTTT
TRBV18,TRBD1,16,once,TRBJ1-3,CASSSEDRVSGNTIYF,TGTGCCAGCTCATCGGAGGACAGGGTCTCTGGAAACACCATATATTTT
TRBV3-1/TRBV3-2,TRBD1,15,NA,TRBJ2-1,CASSLDRSPYNEQFF,TGTGCCAGCAGCCTGGACAGGTCCCCTTACAATGAGCAGTTCTTC
TRBV5-1,TRBD1,13,once,TRBJ1-1,CASTGQGNTEAFF,TGCGCCAGCACCGGACAGGGAAACACTGAAGCTTTCTTT
TRBV5-1,NA,13,NA,TRBJ1-1,CASREDTNTEAFF,TGCGCCAGCAGGGAGGACACCAACACTGAAGCTTTCTTT
TRBV5-1,TRBD1,16,NA,TRBJ2-2,CASSLGLRQGLGELFF,TGCGCCAGCAGCTTGGGCCTCAGACAGGGCCTCGGGGAGCTGTTTTTT
TRBV5-4,TRBD1,15,NA,TRBJ1-6,CASSRITGANSPLHF,TGTGCCAGCAGCCGAATAACAGGGGCTAATTCACCCCTCCACTTT
TRBV10-3,NA,14,once,TRBJ2-5,CAISGQSASETQYF,TGTGCCATCAGTGGCCAATCGGCTTCAGAGACCCAGTACTTC
TRBV27,NA,15,NA,TRBJ2-3,CASSSGFIRTDTQYF,TGTGCCAGCAGTTCTGGCTTCATACGCACAGATACGCAGTATTTT
TRBV7-9,NA,12,NA,TRBJ2-7,CASRPCPYEQYF,TGTGCCAGCAGACCTTGCCCATACGAGCAGTACTTC
TRBV7-2,NA,12,NA,TRBJ1-2,CASSLEHGGYTF,TGCGCCAGCAGCTTAGAGCATGGGGGCTACACCTTC
TRBV6-1,NA,14,NA,TRBJ2-7,CASSDSGRWNEQYF,TGTGCCAGCAGTGATTCGGGCCGGTGGAACGAGCAGTACTTC
TRBV29-1,NA,14,NA,TRBJ1-1,CSAVQPAKNTEAFF,TGCAGCGCCGTACAGCCGGCAAAGAACACTGAAGCTTTCTTT
TRBV19,TRBD1,15,NA,TRBJ1-5,CASSIDRGYNQPQHF,TGTGCCAGTAGTATAGACAGGGGGTACAATCAGCCCCAGCATTTT
TRBV19,NA,16,NA,TRBJ1-2,CASSIIGSAANYGYTF,TGTGCCAGTAGTATCATCGGCAGCGCGGCTAACTATGGCTACACCTTC
TRBV9,NA,13,NA,TRBJ1-2,CASSVDGNYGYTF,TGTGCCAGCAGCGTCGACGGGAACTATGGCTACACCTTC
TRBV2,NA,11,NA,TRBJ2-3,CASSFTDTQYF,TGTGCCAGCAGTTTCACAGATACGCAGTATTTT
TRBV5-4,TRBD2,15,NA,TRBJ2-5,CASSPKRGRQETQYF,TGTGCCAGCAGCCCTAAGCGGGGTAGGCAAGAGACCCAGTACTTC
TRBV5-5,NA,12,NA,TRBJ2-7,CASSSYLYEQYF,TGTGCCAGCAGCTCTTATCTCTACGAGCAGTACTTC